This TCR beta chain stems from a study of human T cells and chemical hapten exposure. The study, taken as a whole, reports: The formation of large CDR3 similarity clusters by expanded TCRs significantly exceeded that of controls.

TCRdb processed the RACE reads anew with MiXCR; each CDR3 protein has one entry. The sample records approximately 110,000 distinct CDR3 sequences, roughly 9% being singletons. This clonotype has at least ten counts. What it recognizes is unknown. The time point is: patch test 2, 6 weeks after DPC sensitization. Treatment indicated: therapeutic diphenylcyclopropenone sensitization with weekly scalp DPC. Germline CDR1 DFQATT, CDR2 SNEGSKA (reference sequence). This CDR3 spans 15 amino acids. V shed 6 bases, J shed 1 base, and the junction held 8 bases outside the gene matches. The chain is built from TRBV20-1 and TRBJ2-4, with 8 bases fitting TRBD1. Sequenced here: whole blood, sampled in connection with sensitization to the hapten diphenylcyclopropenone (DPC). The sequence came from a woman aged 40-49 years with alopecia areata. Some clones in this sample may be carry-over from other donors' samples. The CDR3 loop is CSAEDRGLAKNIQYF. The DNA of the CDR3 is TGCAGTGCAGAAGACAGGGGTTTGGCCAAAAACATTCAGTACTTC.